These T cell receptor beta chains were read from a single sample in a study of PD-L1 blockade in urothelial cancer. Assay used: immunoSEQ multiplex PCR; TCRdb lists only in-frame clones, some missing. The data contain around 120,000 clones, roughly 89% of them seen just once; the ten biggest clones take up about 1.8%. Sample: PBMCs, taken around atezolizumab (anti-PD-L1) treatment. The receptors were sampled from a man aged 55-75 years with urothelial cancer. Both conserved end residues are part of each CDR3. Fields, in order: D gene, clone size, V gene, J gene, CDR3 protein, CDR3 DNA. A D gene is named only where the DNA matches it firmly. Only part of the rows carry a size: once, few, many, or a class if the clone is expanded.

D: -; size: -; V: TRBV30; J: TRBJ2-4; CDR3: CAWGAPIQYF; DNA: TGTGCCTGGGGTGCCCCAATTCAGTACTTC
D: -; size: few; V: TRBV21-1; J: TRBJ1-2; CDR3: CASSKGEDYGYTF; DNA: TGTGCCAGCAGCAAAGGGGAGGACTATGGCTACACCTTC
D: -; size: once; V: TRBV19; J: TRBJ1-2; CDR3: CASSISGNYGYTF; DNA: TGTGCCAGTAGTATATCGGGAAACTATGGCTACACCTTC
D: TRBD2; size: -; V: TRBV6-6; J: TRBJ2-7; CDR3: CASSSGRAQEQYF; DNA: TGTGCCAGCAGCTCCGGGAGGGCTCAGGAGCAGTACTTC
D: -; size: -; V: TRBV7-2; J: TRBJ1-2; CDR3: CASSLVLGSGYTF; DNA: TGTGCCAGCAGCTTAGTCCTCGGGTCCGGCTACACCTTC
D: TRBD1; size: -; V: TRBV5-4; J: TRBJ1-2; CDR3: CASSQGQAGYGYTF; DNA: TGTGCCAGCAGCCAGGGACAGGCGGGCTATGGCTACACCTTC
D: -; size: -; V: TRBV9; J: TRBJ2-3; CDR3: CASSIRSNADTQYF; DNA: TGTGCCAGCAGCATCCGGTCGAATGCAGATACGCAGTATTTT
D: TRBD2; size: -; V: TRBV7-2; J: TRBJ2-5; CDR3: CASSTRLAGLQETQYF; DNA: TGTGCCAGCAGCACGAGATTAGCGGGCTTACAAGAGACCCAGTACTTC
D: -; size: -; V: TRBV5-4; J: TRBJ1-1; CDR3: CASSSGGSFSSEAFF; DNA: TGTGCCAGCAGCTCCGGGGGGAGCTTCTCCTCAGAAGCTTTCTTT
D: -; size: -; V: TRBV27; J: TRBJ2-3; CDR3: CASSLWGRGTSTDTQYF; DNA: TGTGCCAGCAGTTTATGGGGGCGGGGGACTAGCACAGATACGCAGTATTTT
D: -; size: -; V: TRBV6-4; J: TRBJ1-1; CDR3: CASSSPPWLNTEAFF; DNA: TGTGCCAGCAGTTCCCCGCCTTGGCTGAACACTGAAGCTTTCTTT
D: -; size: -; V: TRBV5-1; J: TRBJ2-2; CDR3: CASSLGLVDTGELFF; DNA: TGCGCCAGCAGCTTGGGGCTAGTGGACACCGGGGAGCTGTTTTTT
D: -; size: -; V: TRBV7-7; J: TRBJ2-3; CDR3: CASSLRLDLDTQYF; DNA: TGTGCTAGCAGCCTACGACTGGATCTTGATACGCAGTATTTT
D: TRBD1; size: -; V: TRBV5-5; J: TRBJ1-3; CDR3: CASSLEPGQGLFGTIYF; DNA: TGTGCCAGCAGCTTGGAACCCGGACAGGGGCTATTTGGCACCATATATTTT
D: -; size: -; V: TRBV10-1; J: TRBJ2-1; CDR3: CASSDGGGAFPSEQFF; DNA: TGCGCCAGCAGCGACGGCGGGGGCGCGTTCCCTTCTGAGCAGTTCTTC
D: -; size: -; V: TRBV9; J: TRBJ2-2; CDR3: CASTKGRANTGELFF; DNA: TGTGCCAGCACCAAGGGCAGGGCGAACACCGGGGAGCTGTTTTTT
D: -; size: -; V: TRBV27; J: TRBJ1-3; CDR3: CASSSWTEGDTIYF; DNA: TGTGCCAGCAGTTCCTGGACAGAAGGAGACACCATATATTTT
D: -; size: -; V: TRBV27; J: TRBJ2-5; CDR3: CASSTRSTGNQETQYF; DNA: TGTGCCAGCAGCACCAGGTCGACAGGAAACCAAGAGACCCAGTACTTC
D: -; size: once; V: TRBV11-1; J: TRBJ2-7; CDR3: CASSLAGSMEQYF; DNA: TGTGCCAGCAGCTTAGCAGGGAGCATGGAGCAGTACTTC
D: -; size: once; V: TRBV5-1; J: TRBJ2-6; CDR3: CASSFTVSGANVLTF; DNA: TGCGCCAGCAGCTTTACAGTCTCTGGGGCCAACGTCCTGACTTTC
D: -; size: -; V: TRBV5-4; J: TRBJ2-7; CDR3: CASSPGVASSYEQYF; DNA: TGTGCCAGCAGCCCGGGGGTAGCGAGTTCCTACGAGCAGTACTTC
D: TRBD1; size: -; V: TRBV5-1; J: TRBJ1-4; CDR3: CASSPGQGPTNEKLFF; DNA: TGCGCCAGCAGCCCGGGACAGGGACCAACTAATGAAAAACTGTTTTTT
D: -; size: few; V: TRBV5-1; J: TRBJ1-6; CDR3: CASSYNRDDSPLHF; DNA: TGCGCCAGCAGCTACAACAGGGATGATTCACCCCTCCACTTT
D: TRBD1; size: -; V: TRBV4-1; J: TRBJ2-7; CDR3: CASSQVRAGGQYF; DNA: TGCGCCAGCAGCCAAGTCCGTGCAGGGGGACAGTACTTC
D: TRBD2; size: -; V: TRBV7-9; J: TRBJ2-7; CDR3: CASSLGGGLAGGGNEQYF; DNA: TGTGCCAGCAGCTTAGGGGGCGGACTAGCGGGAGGAGGCAACGAGCAGTACTTC
D: -; size: -; V: TRBV4-1; J: TRBJ1-5; CDR3: CASSQGGFGQPQHF; DNA: TGCGCCAGCAGCCAGGGAGGGTTTGGTCAGCCCCAGCATTTT
D: -; size: once; V: TRBV27; J: TRBJ1-2; CDR3: CASSLNPMRGYTF; DNA: TGTGCCAGCAGTCTTAACCCCATGAGAGGCTACACCTTC
D: TRBD1; size: -; V: TRBV4-3; J: TRBJ1-2; CDR3: CASSQEPGTDYGYTF; DNA: TGCGCCAGCAGCCAAGAGCCCGGGACAGATTATGGCTACACCTTC
D: -; size: -; V: TRBV5-1; J: TRBJ2-6; CDR3: CASSFQGSEANVLTF; DNA: TGCGCCAGCAGCTTTCAGGGCTCTGAGGCCAACGTCCTGACTTTC
D: TRBD1; size: -; V: TRBV19; J: TRBJ2-5; CDR3: CASSRQGSETQYF; DNA: TGTGCCAGTAGTAGACAGGGATCGGAGACCCAGTACTTC
D: -; size: once; V: TRBV18; J: TRBJ1-1; CDR3: CASSPLVTENTEAFF; DNA: TGTGCCAGCTCACCCCTAGTGACGGAAAACACTGAAGCTTTCTTT
D: -; size: -; V: TRBV10-1; J: TRBJ2-5; CDR3: CASNSAGRETQYF; DNA: TGCGCCAGCAACTCGGCGGGCCGAGAGACCCAGTACTTC
D: TRBD2; size: -; V: TRBV7-2; J: TRBJ2-3; CDR3: CASSSGLAGGTDTQYF; DNA: TGTGCCAGCAGCTCGGGACTAGCGGGGGGCACAGATACGCAGTATTTT
D: TRBD2; size: -; V: TRBV19; J: TRBJ2-1; CDR3: CASSILLAGGGQFF; DNA: TGTGCCAGTAGTATACTACTAGCGGGAGGAGGGCAGTTCTTC
D: TRBD1; size: -; V: TRBV18; J: TRBJ2-7; CDR3: CASSATGSYEQYF; DNA: TGTGCCAGCTCAGCGACAGGGTCCTACGAGCAGTACTTC
D: TRBD1; size: -; V: TRBV12-5; J: TRBJ1-2; CDR3: CASGIGTGVSYGYTF; DNA: TGTGCTAGTGGTATCGGGACAGGGGTATCATATGGCTACACCTTC
D: TRBD2; size: few; V: TRBV4-2; J: TRBJ2-3; CDR3: CASSPRSGTNLDTQYF; DNA: TGTGCCAGCAGCCCACGTAGCGGGACAAACCTAGATACGCAGTATTTT
D: TRBD2; size: -; V: TRBV18; J: TRBJ2-1; CDR3: CASSPPNSGTTYNEQFF; DNA: TGTGCCAGCTCACCACCGAATAGCGGGACGACCTACAATGAGCAGTTCTTC
D: TRBD1; size: -; V: TRBV19; J: TRBJ1-1; CDR3: CASRVTGGGTEAFF; DNA: TGTGCCAGTAGGGTGACAGGGGGGGGGACTGAAGCTTTCTTT
D: -; size: -; V: TRBV7-8; J: TRBJ1-5; CDR3: CASSFLAGNQPQHF; DNA: TGTGCCAGCAGCTTCCTAGCGGGAAATCAGCCCCAGCATTTT
D: TRBD2; size: once; V: TRBV4-1; J: TRBJ2-5; CDR3: CASSQGTMPETQYF; DNA: TGCGCCAGCAGCCAGGGGACTATGCCCGAGACCCAGTACTTC
D: -; size: -; V: TRBV6-1; J: TRBJ1-4; CDR3: CASKNRKLFF; DNA: TGTGCCAGCAAAAATAGAAAACTGTTTTTT
D: -; size: -; V: TRBV9; J: TRBJ1-1; CDR3: CASSVGPAVNRGGNTEAFF; DNA: TGTGCCAGCAGCGTAGGCCCCGCGGTGAATAGGGGCGGAAACACTGAAGCTTTCTTT
D: -; size: -; V: TRBV5-1; J: TRBJ1-1; CDR3: CASSLVGQGLNTEAFF; DNA: TGCGCCAGCAGCTTGGTCGGGCAGGGCTTGAACACTGAAGCTTTCTTT
D: TRBD1; size: -; V: TRBV28; J: TRBJ1-3; CDR3: CATHGWDRGRPGNTIYF; DNA: TGTGCCACCCACGGCTGGGACAGGGGTAGGCCTGGAAACACCATATATTTT